This T cell receptor beta chain was sequenced during a study of blood T cell repertoires in COVID-19. Unmatched junction bases numbered 7, after V lost 2 bases and J lost 4 bases. Germline V lookup: CDR1 SGHTA, CDR2 FQGTGA. CDR3 length equals 17 residues. The protocol was immunoSEQ multiplex PCR, while the TCRdb copy is restricted to in-frame clones and leaves out a portion. The profile covers about 190,000 clones, with roughly 80% appearing a single time and approximately 3% taken by the ten largest. The chain is built from TRBV7-3 and TRBJ2-2; 10 nucleotides match TRBD2. The sequenced sample consisted of PBMCs or T cells enriched from blood (not recorded which). The receptor comes from a woman in her thirties who had recovered from COVID-19. The CDR3 region has the DNA TGTGCCAGCAGCTTATTTCAGGGACTAGCGAGCACCGGGGAGCTGTTTTTT. It is translated as CASSLFQGLASTGELFF. Complete variable domain (other parts from reference TRBV7-3 and TRBJ2-2): GAGVSQTPSNKVTEKGKYVELRCDPISGHTALYWYRQSLGQGPEFLIYFQGTGAADDSGLPNDRFFAVRPEGSVSTLKIQRTERGDSAVYLCASSLFQGLASTGELFFGEGSRLTVL.